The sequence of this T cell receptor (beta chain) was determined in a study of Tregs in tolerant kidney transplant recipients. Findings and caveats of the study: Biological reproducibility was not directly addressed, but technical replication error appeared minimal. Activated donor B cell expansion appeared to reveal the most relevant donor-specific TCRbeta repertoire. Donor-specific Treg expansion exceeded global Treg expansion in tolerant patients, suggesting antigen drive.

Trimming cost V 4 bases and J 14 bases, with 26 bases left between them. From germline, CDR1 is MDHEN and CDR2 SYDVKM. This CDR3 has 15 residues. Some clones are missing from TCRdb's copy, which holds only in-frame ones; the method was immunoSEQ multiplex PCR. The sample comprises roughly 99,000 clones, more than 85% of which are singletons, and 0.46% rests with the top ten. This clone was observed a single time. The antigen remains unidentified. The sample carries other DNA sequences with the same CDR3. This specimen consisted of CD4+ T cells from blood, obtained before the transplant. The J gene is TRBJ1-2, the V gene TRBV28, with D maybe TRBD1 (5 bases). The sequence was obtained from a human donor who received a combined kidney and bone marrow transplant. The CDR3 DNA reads TGTGCCAGCAGTTCACCCCTTGGACATATCGGGTTCTATACCTTC. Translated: CASSSPLGHIGFYTF.